This TCR beta chain came from a study of blood T cells in healthy people across ages. A J-beta primer mix and a sample-barcoded 5' primer were used in a second PCR of about 7 to 12 cycles. Each CDR3 protein is one row after TCRdb ran MiXCR on the 5' RACE reads. The table shows about 1,500,000 distinct CDR3 sequences, with 35% to 45% occurring only once. There are 12 residues in the CDR3. V dropped 7 bases and J dropped 6 bases, with 10 bases sitting between them. Germline assignment: CDR1 SGDLS and CDR2 YYNGEE. V and J are TRBV9 and TRBJ2-2; a weak D match, TRBD2 (5 bases). The receptor's source is a woman younger than 30 in good health. The sequencing sample was made of blood. This CDR3 is CASGDYPGELFF. CDR3 DNA: TGTGCCAGCGGAGACTACCCCGGGGAGCTGTTTTTT.